The 16 T cell receptor beta chains presented below share a single source sample, sequenced in a study of somatic mutations in cytotoxic T cells in rheumatoid arthritis. The protocol was immunoSEQ multiplex PCR, while the TCRdb copy is restricted to in-frame clones and leaves out a portion. The table shows 25,000 to 30,000 clones, with about four fifths occurring only once. Sequencing used CD8+ T cells sorted from blood. The source is a man aged 50 to 59 in good health.

The CDR3 reads CASSPGRYNEQFF. Written as DNA, the CDR3 is TGTGCCAGCAGCCCCGGCCGTTACAATGAGCAGTTCTTC. The chain couples TRBV9 to TRBJ2-1; D is uncertain. The CDR3 spans 13 residues. V gave up 4 bases and J gave up 4 bases, with 9 bases separating them. Germline CDR1 SGDLS, CDR2 YYNGEE.

This chain uses TRBV21-1 with TRBJ2-7; the DNA was not used to check the table's D call, TRBD2. TRBV21-1 corresponds to a pseudogene. The CDR3 is 15 residues long. The CDR3 here is CASSLVVAGGHEQYF. CDR3 DNA sequence: TGTGCCAGCAGTCTGGTGGTCGCGGGAGGCCACGAGCAGTACTTC.

The chain joins TRBV25-1 to TRBJ2-1, with 8 bases fitting TRBD2. Germline V gene data show CDR1 as MGHDK and CDR2 as SYGVNS. There are 15 residues in the CDR3. With V trimmed by 4 bases and J by 8 bases, 10 bases remained unmatched. CDR3 nucleotides: TGTGCCAGCAGTGGCTCGGGAGGGCCTTTCTATGAGCAGTTCTTC. Protein sequence: CASSGSGGPFYEQFF.

The chain is built from TRBV7-9 and TRBJ2-1; possible D gene TRBD2, 7 bases. The germline V gene encodes CDR1 SEHNR and CDR2 FQNEAQ (reference sequence). The V and J ends lost 4 bases and 8 bases respectively, with 18 bases between them. The length of the CDR3 is 15 residues. The CDR3 DNA reads TGTGCCAGCAGCTGGAGGGGGAGGGCCGGAGATGAGCAGTTCTTC. It translates to CASSWRGRAGDEQFF.

This chain connects TRBV6-6 to TRBJ1-5; D is undetermined. Trimming pared 6 bases from V and 2 bases from J, leaving 14 bases between. CDR1 and CDR2 from the germline V gene are MNHNY and SVGAGI (reference sequence). The CDR3 covers 15 residues. The CDR3 is CASRATDGGNQPQHF. CDR3 nucleotide sequence: TGTGCCAGCAGAGCAACAGATGGAGGCAATCAGCCCCAGCATTTT.

The rearrangement links TRBV11-3 to TRBJ2-7; 14 bases map to TRBD2. CDR1 and CDR2 from the germline V gene are SGHNT and YENEEA. CDR3 length equals 18 residues. The J segment lost 5 bases and the V segment lost 6 bases, leaving 15 bases of the junction unmatched. The CDR3 region is CASSPSPGLAGETDEQYF. The CDR3 DNA sequence: TGTGCCAGCAGTCCAAGTCCGGGACTAGCGGGAGAGACGGACGAGCAGTACTTC.

The rearrangement links TRBV7-8 to TRBJ2-1; perhaps TRBD2 as D (6 bases). CDR1 is SGHVS and CDR2 is FQNEAQ in the germline V gene. V was clipped by 1 base and J by 0 bases, with 13 bases between them. The CDR3 is 17 amino acids. The CDR3 spells CASSLGGSGSSYNEQFF. CDR3 nucleotide sequence: TGTGCCAGCAGCTTAGGGGGTAGCGGAAGCTCCTACAATGAGCAGTTCTTC.

V and J are TRBV11-2 and TRBJ2-7; a weak D match, TRBD1 (6 bases). Trimming removed 1 base at V and 0 bases at J, with 16 bases between. This CDR3 comprises 17 residues. The germline gives CDR1 SGHAT, CDR2 FQNNGV. CDR3 region: CASSLGLTGMGSYEQYF. In DNA, the CDR3 is TGTGCCAGCAGCTTAGGCCTTACAGGGATGGGCTCCTACGAGCAGTACTTC.

A single count supports this clone. V gene TRBV2 combines with J gene TRBJ2-1; TRBD2 matches 10 bases. V lost 6 bases and J lost 5; bases outside the gene matches: 7. The CDR3 consists of 15 residues. The germline CDR1 and CDR2 sequences are SNHLY and FYNNEI. CDR3 sequence: CASSGSGRVHNEQFF. The CDR3 bases are TGTGCCAGCAGCGGAAGCGGGAGGGTTCACAATGAGCAGTTCTTC.

The chain uses TRBV6-5 and TRBJ1-5; TRBD1 aligns across 9 bases. This CDR3 contains 14 residues. The ends lost 6 bases at V and 5 bases at J; junction bases unmatched: 5. Per germline, CDR1 MNHEY and CDR2 SVGAGI. CDR3 residues: CASSLRQGDQPQHF. The CDR3 DNA reads as TGTGCCAGCAGCCTTCGACAGGGGGATCAGCCCCAGCATTTT.

This clone turned up a few times. The rearrangement uses TRBV7-9 and TRBJ1-2, with 8 bases identical to TRBD1. Trimming at V came to 2 bases and at J to 8 bases, leaving 4 bases not matched to a gene. Germline values: CDR1 SEHNR, CDR2 FQNEAQ (reference sequence). The length of the CDR3 is 13 residues. This chain's CDR3 is CASSLPGGAGYTF. The CDR3 DNA is TGTGCCAGCAGCTTACCAGGGGGCGCAGGCTACACCTTC.

V is TRBV6-1 and J is TRBJ2-1; TRBD2 matches at 12 bases. Germline trimming cut 4 bases from V and 8 bases from J; bases unmatched to any gene: 9. CDR1 and CDR2 from the germline V gene are MNHNS and SASEGT. There are 16 residues in the CDR3. The CDR3 DNA reads TGTGCCAGCAGTGCTAGACTAGCGGGAGTTCTGCATGAGCAGTTCTTC. Protein product: CASSARLAGVLHEQFF.

The genes are TRBV6-1 and TRBJ2-7; 7 bases agree with TRBD1. Unmatched junction bases numbered 11, after V lost 7 bases and J lost 2 bases. The CDR3 totals 15 residues. Germline V lookup: CDR1 MNHNS, CDR2 SASEGT. The CDR3 region has the DNA TGTGCCAGCACAGAGACAGGGTTTGAAACCTACGAGCAGTACTTC. Translating it yields CASTETGFETYEQYF.

The chain joins TRBV7-9 to TRBJ1-3; no clear D. Germline lookup yields CDR1 SEHNR and CDR2 FQNEAQ (reference sequence). This CDR3 is 18 amino acids long. Trimming cost V 5 bases and J 0 bases, with 20 bases left between them. CDR3 DNA: TGTGCCAGCAGCCCCGAATCCCCAACGGAGAGCTCTGGAAACACCATATATTTT. Residues: CASSPESPTESSGNTIYF.

The genes are TRBV10-2 and TRBJ2-1; tentative D call: TRBD2 (5 bases). Deletions cut 7 bases from V and 4 bases from J, with 14 bases between. CDR1 is WSHSY, CDR2 SAAADI, per germline. CDR3 length: 14 residues. CDR3 DNA: TGCGCCAGCACAGCGGACGCGGCATACAATGAGCAGTTCTTC. It yields the protein CASTADAAYNEQFF.

CDR3 sequence: CASSLEGEGLTDTQYF. The CDR3 region has the DNA TGTGCCAGCAGCTTAGAGGGGGAGGGTTTGACAGATACGCAGTATTTT. This chain connects TRBV7-8 to TRBJ2-3; D is perhaps TRBD2 (7 bases). Trimming stripped 1 base from V and 3 bases from J, with 14 bases between. CDR1 is SGHVS and CDR2 is FQNEAQ in the germline V gene. There are 16 residues in the CDR3.